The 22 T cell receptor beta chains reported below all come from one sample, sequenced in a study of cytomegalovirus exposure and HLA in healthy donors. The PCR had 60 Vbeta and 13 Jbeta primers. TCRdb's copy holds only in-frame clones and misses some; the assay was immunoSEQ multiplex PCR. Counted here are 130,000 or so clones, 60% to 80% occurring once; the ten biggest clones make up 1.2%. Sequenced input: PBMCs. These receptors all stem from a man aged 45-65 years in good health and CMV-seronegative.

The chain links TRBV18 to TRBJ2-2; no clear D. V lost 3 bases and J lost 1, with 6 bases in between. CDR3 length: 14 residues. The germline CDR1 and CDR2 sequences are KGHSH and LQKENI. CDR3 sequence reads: CASSPNRNTGELFF. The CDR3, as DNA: TGTGCCAGCTCACCGAACAGGAACACCGGGGAGCTGTTTTTT.

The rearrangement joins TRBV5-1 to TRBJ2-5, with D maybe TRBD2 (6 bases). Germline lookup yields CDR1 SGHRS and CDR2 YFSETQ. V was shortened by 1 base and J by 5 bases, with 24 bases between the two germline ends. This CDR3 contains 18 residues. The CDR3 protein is CASSLQPGKEGVLETQYF. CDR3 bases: TGCGCCAGCAGCTTGCAACCAGGAAAGGAGGGCGTGCTTGAGACCCAGTACTTC.

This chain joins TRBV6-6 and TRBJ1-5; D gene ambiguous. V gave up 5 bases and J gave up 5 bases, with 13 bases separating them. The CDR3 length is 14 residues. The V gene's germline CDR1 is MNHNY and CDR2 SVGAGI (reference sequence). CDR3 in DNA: TGTGCCAGCAGTCCTTGGGGAGGAGATCAGCCCCAGCATTTT. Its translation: CASSPWGGDQPQHF.

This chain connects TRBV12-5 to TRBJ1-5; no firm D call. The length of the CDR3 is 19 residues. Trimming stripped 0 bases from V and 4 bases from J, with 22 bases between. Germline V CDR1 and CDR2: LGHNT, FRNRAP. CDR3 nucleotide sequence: TGTGCTAGTGGTTTGGTACCCGTTCCCTCAACAAACCTGAATCAGCCCCAGCATTTT. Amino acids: CASGLVPVPSTNLNQPQHF.

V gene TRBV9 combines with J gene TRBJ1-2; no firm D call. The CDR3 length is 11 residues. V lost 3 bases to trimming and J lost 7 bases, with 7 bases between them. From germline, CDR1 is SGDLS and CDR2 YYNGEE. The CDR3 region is CASSASGGYTF. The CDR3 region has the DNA TGTGCCAGCAGCGCCAGTGGTGGCTACACCTTC.

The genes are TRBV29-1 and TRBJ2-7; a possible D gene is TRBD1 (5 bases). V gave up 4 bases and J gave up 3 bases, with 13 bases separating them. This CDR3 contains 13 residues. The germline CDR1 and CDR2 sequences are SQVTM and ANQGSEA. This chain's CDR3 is CSVVTQGFYEQYF. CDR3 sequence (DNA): TGCAGCGTTGTCACTCAGGGTTTCTACGAGCAGTACTTC.

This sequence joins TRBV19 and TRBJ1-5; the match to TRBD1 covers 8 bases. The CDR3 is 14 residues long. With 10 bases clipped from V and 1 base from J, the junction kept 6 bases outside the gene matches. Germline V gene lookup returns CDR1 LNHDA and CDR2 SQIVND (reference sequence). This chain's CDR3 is CATDDRGSNQPQHF. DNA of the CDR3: TGTGCCACCGATGACAGGGGAAGCAATCAGCCCCAGCATTTT. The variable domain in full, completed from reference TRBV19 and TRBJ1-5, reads DGGITQSPKYLFRKEGQNVTLSCEQNLNHDAMYWYRQDPGQGLRLIYYSQIVNDFQKGDIAEGYSVSREKKESFPLTVTSAQKNPTAFYLCATDDRGSNQPQHFGDGTRLSIL.

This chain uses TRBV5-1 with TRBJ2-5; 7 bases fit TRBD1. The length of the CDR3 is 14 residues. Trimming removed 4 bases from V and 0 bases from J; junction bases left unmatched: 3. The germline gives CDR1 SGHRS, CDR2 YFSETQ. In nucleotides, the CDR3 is TGCGCCAGCAGCCGGGGACAGTACCAAGAGACCCAGTACTTC. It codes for CASSRGQYQETQYF.

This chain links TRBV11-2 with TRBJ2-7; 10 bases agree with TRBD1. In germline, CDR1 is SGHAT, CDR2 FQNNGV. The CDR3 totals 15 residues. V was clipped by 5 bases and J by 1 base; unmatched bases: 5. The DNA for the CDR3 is TGTGCCAGCAGCCAACAGGGACAGGGGTCCTACGAGCAGTACTTC. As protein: CASSQQGQGSYEQYF. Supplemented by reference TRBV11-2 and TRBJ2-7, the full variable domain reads EAGVAQSPRYKIIEKRQSVAFWCNPISGHATLYWYQQILGQGPKLLIQFQNNGVVDDSQLPKDRFSAERLKGVDSTLKIQPAKLEDSAVYLCASSQQGQGSYEQYFGPGTRLTVT.

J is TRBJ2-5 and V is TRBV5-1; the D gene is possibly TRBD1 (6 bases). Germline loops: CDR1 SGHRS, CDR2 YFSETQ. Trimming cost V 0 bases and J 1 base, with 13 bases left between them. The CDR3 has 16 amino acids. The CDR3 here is CASSLAGNRVQETQYF. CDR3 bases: TGCGCCAGCAGCTTGGCGGGCAACAGGGTCCAAGAGACCCAGTACTTC.

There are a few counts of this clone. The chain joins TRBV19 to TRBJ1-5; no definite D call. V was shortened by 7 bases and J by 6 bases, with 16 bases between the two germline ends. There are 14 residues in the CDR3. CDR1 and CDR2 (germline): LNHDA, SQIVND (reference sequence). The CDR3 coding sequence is TGTGCCAGTACCCACACCTTGCCGGGTCAGCCCCAGCATTTT. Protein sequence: CASTHTLPGQPQHF.

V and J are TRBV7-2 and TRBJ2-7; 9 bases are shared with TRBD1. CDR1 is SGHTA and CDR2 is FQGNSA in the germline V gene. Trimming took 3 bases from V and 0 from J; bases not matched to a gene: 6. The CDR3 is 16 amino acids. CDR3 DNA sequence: TGTGCCAGCAGCTTGGGGACAGGGAAAAGCTCCTACGAGCAGTACTTC. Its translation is CASSLGTGKSSYEQYF.

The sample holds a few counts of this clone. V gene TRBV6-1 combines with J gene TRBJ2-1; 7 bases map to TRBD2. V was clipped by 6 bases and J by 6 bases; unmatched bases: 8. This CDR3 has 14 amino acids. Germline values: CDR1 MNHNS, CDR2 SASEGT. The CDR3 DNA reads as TGTGCCAGCAGGAAACCTAGCGGTACCAATGAGCAGTTCTTC. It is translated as CASRKPSGTNEQFF.

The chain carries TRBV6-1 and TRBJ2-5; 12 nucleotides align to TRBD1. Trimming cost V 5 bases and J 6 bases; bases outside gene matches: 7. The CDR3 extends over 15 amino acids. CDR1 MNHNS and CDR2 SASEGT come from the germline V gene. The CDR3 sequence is CASSPGTGGFQTQYF. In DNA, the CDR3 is TGTGCCAGCAGTCCCGGGACAGGGGGCTTTCAGACCCAGTACTTC.

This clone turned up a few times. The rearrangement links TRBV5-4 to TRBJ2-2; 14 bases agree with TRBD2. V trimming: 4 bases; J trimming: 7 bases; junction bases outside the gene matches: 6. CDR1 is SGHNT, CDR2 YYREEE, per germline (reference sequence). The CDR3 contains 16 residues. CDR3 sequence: CASSRGTSGSDGELFF. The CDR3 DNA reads TGTGCCAGCAGCCGAGGGACTAGCGGGAGTGACGGGGAGCTGTTTTTT.

CDR3 loop: CSVVSAGSYGYTF. CDR3 DNA sequence: TGCAGCGTTGTATCGGCAGGTTCCTATGGCTACACCTTC. The chain combines TRBV29-1 with TRBJ1-2; D unclear. The CDR3 contains 13 residues. The V and J ends lost 4 bases and 4 bases respectively, with 13 bases between them. The germline V gene encodes CDR1 SQVTM and CDR2 ANQGSEA.

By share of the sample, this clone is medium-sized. CDR3 sequence reads: CASRPAGAYNEQFF. In DNA, the CDR3 is TGTGCCAGCAGGCCCGCTGGGGCATACAATGAGCAGTTCTTC. The V and J genes are TRBV2 and TRBJ2-1; tentative D call: TRBD1 (5 bases). The CDR3 loop spans 14 amino acids. The germline V gene has CDR1 SNHLY and CDR2 FYNNEI. V was clipped by 6 bases and J by 4 bases, with 13 bases between them.

This chain's CDR3 is CASETGGGGQETQYF. Written as DNA, the CDR3 is TGTGCCAGCGAAACAGGGGGAGGGGGGCAAGAGACCCAGTACTTC. The chain combines TRBV6-1 with TRBJ2-5; D may be TRBD1 (8 bases). Germline V gene sequence: CDR1 MNHNS, CDR2 SASEGT. The CDR3 is 15 residues long. Trimming left V 8 bases short and J 2 bases short, with 18 bases between.

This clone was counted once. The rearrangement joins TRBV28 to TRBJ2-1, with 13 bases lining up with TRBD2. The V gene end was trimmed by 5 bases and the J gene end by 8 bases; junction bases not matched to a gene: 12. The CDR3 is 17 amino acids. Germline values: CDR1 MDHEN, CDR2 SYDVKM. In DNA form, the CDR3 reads TGTGCCAGCAGTCTGCAACTAGCGGGAGGGCGTGACGATGAGCAGTTCTTC. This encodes CASSLQLAGGRDDEQFF.

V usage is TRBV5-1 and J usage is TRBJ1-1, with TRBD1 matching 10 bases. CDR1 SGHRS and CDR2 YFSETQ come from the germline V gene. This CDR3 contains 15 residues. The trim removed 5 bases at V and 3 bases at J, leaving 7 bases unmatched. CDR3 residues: CASRPTGTGDTEAFF. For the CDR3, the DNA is TGCGCCAGCAGACCTACCGGGACAGGGGACACTGAAGCTTTCTTT.

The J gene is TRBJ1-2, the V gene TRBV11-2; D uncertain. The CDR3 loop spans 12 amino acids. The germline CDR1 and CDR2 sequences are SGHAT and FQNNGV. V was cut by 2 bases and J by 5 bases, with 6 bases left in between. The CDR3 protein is CASSLRGYGYTF. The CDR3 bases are TGTGCCAGCAGCTTAAGAGGGTATGGCTACACCTTC.

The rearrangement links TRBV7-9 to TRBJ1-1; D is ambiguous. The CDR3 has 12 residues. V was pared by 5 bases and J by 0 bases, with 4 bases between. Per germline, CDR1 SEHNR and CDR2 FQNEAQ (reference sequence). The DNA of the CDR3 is TGTGCCAGCAGCCAATTGAACACTGAAGCTTTCTTT. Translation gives CASSQLNTEAFF.